This T cell receptor beta chain was captured by sequencing in a study of cytomegalovirus exposure and HLA in healthy donors. Study-level information: One earlier analysis, a look at approximately 180 million T cells, found some 110 million unique TCR beta sequences.

PCR involved 60 Vbeta and 13 Jbeta primers. In the study's own analysis: Later analysis identified tens of millions of unique TCR beta chains, around 10 million shared. The assay was immunoSEQ multiplex PCR, and TCRdb's table has in-frame clones only and misses some. V, J and clone size were drawn from that table, and D and trimming were deduced from the DNA. This sample has about 140,000 clones, with 70% to 85% found just once. V was shortened by 4 bases and J by 5 bases, with 12 bases between the two germline ends. CDR1 and CDR2 from the germline V gene are SGHTS and YDEGEE. This CDR3 has 13 residues. Study observations and caveats: The study reported that TCR beta sequences accurately predicted HLA-A and HLA-B alleles in most subjects.

With regard to this clone: What it binds is unknown.

The V and J genes are TRBV5-8 and TRBJ1-1; possibly TRBD1 for D (5 bases). This clonotype was obtained from a young man in good health and CMV-seropositive. Sequencing was performed on PBMCs. The CDR3 sequence is CASSPPGDTEAFF. CDR3 DNA sequence: TGTGCCAGCAGCCCCCCGGGGGATACTGAAGCTTTCTTT.